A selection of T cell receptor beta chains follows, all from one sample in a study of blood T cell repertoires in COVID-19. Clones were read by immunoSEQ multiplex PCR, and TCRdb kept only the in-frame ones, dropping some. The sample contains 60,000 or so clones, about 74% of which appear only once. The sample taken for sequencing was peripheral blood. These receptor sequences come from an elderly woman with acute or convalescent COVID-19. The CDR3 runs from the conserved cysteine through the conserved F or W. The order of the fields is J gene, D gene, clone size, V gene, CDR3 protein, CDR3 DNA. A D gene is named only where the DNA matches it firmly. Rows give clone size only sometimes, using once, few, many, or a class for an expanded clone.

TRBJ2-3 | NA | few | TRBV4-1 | CASSTSPRQATTDTQYF | TGCGCCAGCAGCACATCCCCGAGACAGGCCACCACAGATACGCAGTATTTT
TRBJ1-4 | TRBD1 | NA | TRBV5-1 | CASSLTGAPTNEKLFF | TGCGCCAGCAGCTTGACAGGGGCCCCAACTAATGAAAAACTGTTTTTT
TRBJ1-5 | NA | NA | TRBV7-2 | CASSLVRNQPQHF | TGTGCCAGCAGCTTAGTGAGGAATCAGCCCCAGCATTTT
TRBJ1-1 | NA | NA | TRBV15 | CATSSPLNTEAFF | TGTGCCACCAGCAGTCCGTTGAACACTGAAGCTTTCTTT
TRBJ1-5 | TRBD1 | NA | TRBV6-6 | CASSPQGNNQPQHF | TGTGCCAGCAGCCCACAGGGGAACAATCAGCCCCAGCATTTT
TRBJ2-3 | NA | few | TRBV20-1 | CSARPRDTQYF | TGCAGTGCTAGACCTAGAGATACGCAGTATTTT
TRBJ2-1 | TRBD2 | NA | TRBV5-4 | CASSFRLAGGYNEQFF | TGTGCCAGCAGCTTTAGACTAGCGGGCGGGTACAATGAGCAGTTCTTC
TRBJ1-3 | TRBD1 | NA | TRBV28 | CASSTTGVLLSSGNTIYF | TGTGCCAGCAGTACGACAGGGGTCTTACTTAGCTCTGGAAACACCATATATTTT
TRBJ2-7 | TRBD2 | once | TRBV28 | CASRAAGRLAGEQYF | TGTGCCAGCAGGGCAGCCGGACGACTAGCAGGGGAGCAGTACTTC
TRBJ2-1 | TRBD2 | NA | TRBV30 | CAWSIATSAPRAQFF | TGTGCCTGGAGTATTGCGACTAGCGCCCCTAGGGCGCAGTTCTTC
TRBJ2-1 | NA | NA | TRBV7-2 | CASSYPPRGSYNEQFF | TGTGCCAGCAGCTATCCGCCTAGGGGCTCCTACAATGAGCAGTTCTTC
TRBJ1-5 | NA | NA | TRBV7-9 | CASSLSTYQPQHF | TGTGCCAGCAGCTTAAGCACCTATCAGCCCCAGCATTTT
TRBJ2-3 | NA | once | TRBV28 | CASSFSRGTDTQYF | TGTGCCAGCAGTTTCTCAAGGGGGACAGATACGCAGTATTTT
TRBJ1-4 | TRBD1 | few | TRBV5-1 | CASSPGTGNGEKLFF | TGCGCCAGCAGCCCGGGGACAGGGAATGGTGAAAAACTGTTTTTT
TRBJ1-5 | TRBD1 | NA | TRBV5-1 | CASSLDRGDQPQHF | TGCGCCAGCAGCTTAGACAGGGGAGATCAGCCCCAGCATTTT
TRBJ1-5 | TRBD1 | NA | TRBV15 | CATSRARTGVSNQPQHF | TGTGCCACCAGCAGAGCTCGGACAGGGGTTAGCAATCAGCCCCAGCATTTT
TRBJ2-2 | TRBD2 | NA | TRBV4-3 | CASSQENVGSGRVGTGELFF | TGCGCCAGCAGCCAAGAAAACGTCGGTAGCGGGAGAGTAGGCACCGGGGAGCTGTTTTTT
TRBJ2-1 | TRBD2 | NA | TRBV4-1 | CASSHSGTSGRGLYEQFF | TGCGCCAGCAGCCACTCCGGGACTAGCGGGAGAGGGCTTTATGAGCAGTTCTTC
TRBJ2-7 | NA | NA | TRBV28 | CASPPRSGSYEQYF | TGTGCCAGCCCCCCTCGGTCGGGTTCCTACGAGCAGTACTTC
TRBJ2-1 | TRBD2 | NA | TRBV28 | CASSLLLAGVDDEQFF | TGTGCCAGCAGTTTACTCTTAGCGGGAGTCGACGATGAGCAGTTCTTC
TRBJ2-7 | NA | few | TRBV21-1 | CASSKGLAGDHEQYF | TGTGCCAGCAGCAAGGGACTAGCGGGAGATCACGAGCAGTACTTC
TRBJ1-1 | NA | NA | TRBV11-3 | CASSFSGRGAEAFF | TGTGCCAGCAGCTTTTCTGGTAGGGGTGCTGAAGCTTTCTTT
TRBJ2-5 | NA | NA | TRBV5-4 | CASSSEVGAETQYF | TGTGCCAGCAGCTCGGAGGTGGGGGCAGAGACCCAGTACTTC